The 30 T cell receptor beta chains below all came from one sample that was sequenced in a study of T cell repertoires in cytomegalovirus infection. What these receptors recognize is not known. TCRdb reprocessed the reads via MiXCR and lists one record per CDR3 protein. The data show about 55,000 distinct CDR3 sequences, around 20% seen once. Sequencing was performed on CD8+ T cells from cultured PBMCs, taken from culture after CMV antigen stimulation. The receptors were gathered from a human donor in good health (CMV status not recorded). Some clones in this sample may be carry-over from other donors' samples.

V usage is TRBV7-9 and J usage is TRBJ2-7, with D possibly matching TRBD1 (6 bases). Germline V lookup: CDR1 SEHNR, CDR2 FQNEAQ (reference sequence). Trimming stripped 1 base from V and 5 bases from J, with 15 bases between. The CDR3 contains 15 residues. For the CDR3, the DNA is TGTGCCAGCAGCTTAGTAGAGCAGGGGTTCAACGAGCAGTACTTC. Protein product: CASSLVEQGFNEQYF.

In this sample, this clonotype turned up a few times. V usage is TRBV7-3 and J usage is TRBJ1-5; D is uncertain. The germline V and J ends were trimmed by 7 bases and 0 bases, with 22 bases remaining between them. This CDR3 has 18 residues. The germline V gene has CDR1 SGHTA and CDR2 FQGTGA. CDR3 residues: CASTQKAAVTHSNQPQHF. In DNA, the CDR3 is TGTGCCAGCACCCAAAAGGCCGCAGTCACTCATAGCAATCAGCCCCAGCATTTT.

This rearrangement joins TRBV7-8 to TRBJ2-4; D is perhaps TRBD2 (5 bases). The CDR3 loop spans 16 amino acids. V was shortened by 4 bases and J by 7 bases, with 20 bases between the two germline ends. Germline CDR1 is SGHVS and CDR2 is FQNEAQ. This chain's CDR3 is CASSSPSEELSNIQYF. Written as DNA, the CDR3 is TGTGCCAGCAGCTCCCCTTCGGAGGAGCTTAGTAACATTCAGTACTTC.

This clonotype was detected only a few times. The germline gene is not matched at one end of the junction; a read error may be the cause. The rearrangement uses TRBV7-2 and TRBJ1-5; D possibly corresponds to TRBD1 (6 bases). The CDR3 contains 16 residues. Looked up from germline, CDR1 is SGHTA and CDR2 is FQGNSA. The CDR3 region has the DNA TGTGCCAGCAGCTTAGGGCAGTTGGGGGACAATCAGTCCCAGCATTTT. Amino acid sequence: CASSLGQLGDNQSQHF.

This chain joins TRBV6-6 and TRBJ2-7; tentative D call: TRBD2 (6 bases). The CDR3 totals 14 residues. Trimming stripped 4 bases from V and 0 bases from J, with 10 bases between. The germline V gene has CDR1 MNHNY and CDR2 SVGAGI (reference sequence). Written as DNA, the CDR3 is TGTGCCAGCAGTTTGGGGAGGAGCTCCTACGAGCAGTACTTC. It translates to CASSLGRSSYEQYF.

The V gene is TRBV4-3, the J gene TRBJ1-2, with unresolved D. Trimming removed 0 bases at V and 4 bases at J, with 12 bases between. The CDR3 spans 15 residues. CDR1 is LGHNA, CDR2 YSLEER, per germline. The CDR3 spells CASSQEFESIYGYTF. CDR3 bases: TGCGCCAGCAGCCAAGAGTTCGAGAGTATCTATGGCTACACCTTC.

The V gene is TRBV7-8, the J gene TRBJ1-4; D is perhaps TRBD1 (5 bases). Germline V gives CDR1 SGHVS, CDR2 FQNEAQ. V lost 8 bases, J lost 4 bases, and 14 bases lay in between. The CDR3 is 14 residues long. CDR3 sequence reads: CASQIGGFNEKLFF. The CDR3 nucleotides read TGTGCCAGCCAAATCGGGGGGTTTAATGAAAAACTGTTTTTT.

The V call is TRBV7-2, the J call TRBJ2-7, with unresolved D. Germline V gene lookup returns CDR1 SGHTA and CDR2 FQGNSA. The ends were cut back, 4 bases at V and 1 base at J, with 11 bases in the middle. The CDR3 consists of 14 residues. CDR3 DNA: TGTGCCAGCAGCTGGAACTCGGAGTCCTACGAGCAGTACTTC. Translated, it gives CASSWNSESYEQYF.

The V gene is TRBV7-6, the J gene TRBJ2-2; D is undetermined. This CDR3 comprises 13 residues. Germline V CDR1 and CDR2: SGHVS, FNYEAQ. V was cut by 6 bases and J by 5 bases, with 10 bases left in between. DNA of the CDR3: TGTGCCAGCAGACCGGTCCAGACCGGGGAGCTGTTTTTT. Amino acid sequence: CASRPVQTGELFF.

This clonotype was detected a few times. The CDR3 here is CASSLEPLGEQYF. The CDR3 DNA is TGTGCCAGCAGCTTAGAACCTTTGGGTGAGCAGTACTTC. The rearrangement uses TRBV7-2 and TRBJ2-7; D is unresolved. CDR1 is SGHTA, CDR2 FQGNSA, per germline. Trimming removed 1 base from V and 7 bases from J, with 11 bases in between. The CDR3 is 13 residues long.

The chain carries TRBV7-8 and TRBJ1-5, with a weak D call TRBD1 (5 bases). CDR1 is SGHVS and CDR2 is FQNEAQ in the germline V gene. The CDR3 has 15 residues. V lost 2 bases, J lost 3 bases, and 11 bases lay in between. Written as DNA, the CDR3 is TGTGCCAGCAGCTTAATCGACAGCTACAATCAGCCCCAGCATTTT. Its protein is CASSLIDSYNQPQHF.

This clonotype was counted only a few times. The V call is TRBV7-2, the J call TRBJ2-3; 13 nucleotides agree with TRBD2. Germline V gives CDR1 SGHTA, CDR2 FQGNSA. This CDR3 spans 19 amino acids. Germline trimming cut 5 bases from V and 3 bases from J; bases unmatched to any gene: 14. CDR3: CASSPGLAGVEVETDTQYF. The CDR3 coding sequence is TGTGCCAGCAGCCCCGGACTAGCGGGAGTAGAAGTAGAGACAGATACGCAGTATTTT.

This clonotype occurred a few times. The V and J genes are TRBV11-2 and TRBJ2-3; 10 nucleotides match TRBD2. The length of the CDR3 is 15 residues. The junction had 3 bases not matched to a gene; V was cut back by 3 bases and J by 3 bases. Germline values: CDR1 SGHAT, CDR2 FQNNGV. Written as DNA, the CDR3 is TGTGCCAGCAGCTTGGGTAGCGGGAGGACAGATACGCAGTATTTT. This sequence encodes CASSLGSGRTDTQYF.

A single count supports this clonotype. The rearrangement links TRBV2 to TRBJ2-5; the match to TRBD2 covers 10 bases. From germline, CDR1 is SNHLY and CDR2 FYNNEI. This CDR3 contains 12 residues. DNA for the CDR3: TGTGCGAACCTAGCGGGGGTTGAGACCCAGTACTTC. This encodes CANLAGVETQYF.

This clonotype turned up a few times. This rearrangement joins TRBV15 to TRBJ2-7; 9 bases match TRBD1. Trimming took 3 bases from V and 3 from J; bases not matched to a gene: 6. The CDR3 runs to 15 residues. In germline, CDR1 is LNHNV, CDR2 YYDKDF (reference sequence). CDR3: CATSSDWTGDYEQYF. The CDR3 region has the DNA TGTGCCACCAGCAGTGACTGGACAGGGGACTACGAGCAGTACTTC.

Ten or more counts support this clonotype. The CDR3 sequence: CASSFRQGQEKLFF. CDR3 DNA sequence: TGTGCCAGCAGCTTTAGGCAGGGGCAGGAAAAACTGTTTTTT. The chain joins TRBV7-2 to TRBJ1-4; a weak D match, TRBD1 (6 bases). There are 14 residues in the CDR3. The V gene's germline CDR1 is SGHTA and CDR2 FQGNSA. V was cut by 3 bases and J by 8 bases, with 13 bases left in between.

This clonotype was counted only a few times. The chain recombines TRBV14 with TRBJ1-2; 7 nucleotides agree with TRBD1. Germline assignment: CDR1 SGHDN and CDR2 FVKESK. The junction had 11 bases not matched to a gene; V was cut back by 3 bases and J by 4 bases. This CDR3 region has 16 residues. This chain's CDR3 is CASSQEGAPSSYGYTF. The CDR3 bases are TGTGCCAGCAGCCAGGAGGGGGCTCCCAGCAGCTATGGCTACACCTTC.

In this sample, this clonotype turned up a few times. The rearrangement joins TRBV28 to TRBJ2-1; D unclear. V lost 6 bases and J 7 bases, leaving 22 bases between the germline ends. This CDR3 is 16 amino acids long. CDR1 is MDHEN and CDR2 is SYDVKM in the germline V gene. CDR3 residues: CASSLPGESGINEQFF. In DNA form, the CDR3 reads TGTGCCAGCAGCCTTCCCGGAGAGTCCGGTATAAATGAGCAGTTCTTC. The full variable domain, in which reference TRBV28 and TRBJ2-1 provide the parts outside the CDR3, is DVKVTQSSRYLVKRTGEKVFLECVQDMDHENMFWYRQDPGLGLRLIYFSYDVKMKEKGDIPEGYSVSREKKERFSLILESASTNQTSMYLCASSLPGESGINEQFFGPGTRLTVL.

The V call is TRBV11-2, the J call TRBJ2-3, with 9 nucleotides matching TRBD2. The germline V gene encodes CDR1 SGHAT and CDR2 FQNNGV. The CDR3 spans 15 residues. The J segment lost 0 bases and the V segment lost 5 bases, leaving 3 bases of the junction unmatched. CDR3 sequence: CASSPLAGSTDTQYF. CDR3 DNA: TGTGCCAGCAGCCCCCTAGCGGGAAGCACAGATACGCAGTATTTT.

The chain carries TRBV7-9 and TRBJ1-1; D perhaps matches TRBD1 (5 bases). The germline V and J ends were trimmed by 6 bases and 1 base, with 12 bases remaining between them. In germline, CDR1 is SEHNR, CDR2 FQNEAQ (reference sequence). CDR3 length: 14 amino acids. The CDR3 protein is CASRRDQRNTEAFF. CDR3 bases: TGTGCCAGCAGGAGGGACCAAAGGAACACTGAAGCTTTCTTT.

This clonotype was counted between two and nine times. The rearrangement links TRBV6-2 or TRBV6-3 to TRBJ2-1; perhaps TRBD2 as D (6 bases). This CDR3 is built from 12 residues. Deletions cut 5 bases from V and 6 bases from J, with 8 bases between. Germline values: CDR1 MNHEY, CDR2 SVGEGT. This CDR3 reads CASSTGANEQFF. Here the CDR3 DNA reads TGTGCCAGCAGTACGGGAGCCAATGAGCAGTTCTTC.

CDR3 sequence (DNA): TGTGCCAGCAGGTTTGGGTACAATGAGCAGTTCTTC. Protein: CASRFGYNEQFF. The chain uses TRBV6-1 and TRBJ2-1; D not certain. The germline CDR1 and CDR2 sequences are MNHNS and SASEGT. V was shortened by 6 bases and J by 4 bases, with 7 bases between the two germline ends. The CDR3 covers 12 residues.

The rearrangement joins TRBV7-9 to TRBJ2-5, with unresolved D. The CDR3 spans 15 residues. The V gene's germline CDR1 is SEHNR and CDR2 FQNEAQ (reference sequence). Between the trimmed V and J ends, which lost 1 base and 3 bases, there was a span of 12 bases. The CDR3 is CASSLGGVPKETQYF. CDR3 sequence (DNA): TGTGCCAGCAGCTTAGGTGGAGTTCCTAAAGAGACCCAGTACTTC.

This clonotype was seen at least ten times. The chain is built from TRBV6-5 and TRBJ1-2, with D maybe TRBD1 (6 bases). V was trimmed by 4 bases and J by 6 bases, leaving 15 bases between them. The germline CDR1 and CDR2 sequences are MNHEY and SVGAGI. The CDR3 runs to 14 residues. The CDR3 loop reads CASSWGPGADGYTF. CDR3 DNA: TGTGCCAGCAGTTGGGGACCGGGGGCAGATGGCTACACCTTC.

This clonotype was detected many times. V usage is TRBV6-5 and J usage is TRBJ2-3; TRBD2 agrees at 9 bases. Germline loops: CDR1 MNHEY, CDR2 SVGAGI. This CDR3 is 15 amino acids long. With V trimmed by 2 bases and J by 4 bases, 4 bases remained unmatched. The CDR3 region has the DNA TGTGCCAGCAGTTACAGCGGGAGGTGGGCAGATACGCAGTATTTT. Protein product: CASSYSGRWADTQYF.

The CDR3 protein is CASSTPPGTGYEQYF. The DNA for the CDR3 is TGTGCCAGCAGCACGCCCCCCGGGACAGGCTACGAGCAGTACTTC. The chain links TRBV7-8 to TRBJ2-7; 8 nucleotides align to TRBD1. The CDR3 covers 15 residues. V shed 5 bases and J 3 bases; nucleotides not matched to a gene: 9. The germline gives CDR1 SGHVS, CDR2 FQNEAQ.

This clonotype was recorded a few times. The chain is built from TRBV4-3 and TRBJ2-7; 7 bases map to TRBD1. J lost 1 base, V lost 0 bases, and 3 bases had no gene match. Germline-derived CDR1 and CDR2 are LGHNA and YSLEER. The CDR3 is made up of 15 amino acids. The CDR3 DNA follows: TGCGCCAGCAGCCAAGATCAGGGACAGTCCTACGAGCAGTACTTC. Translated: CASSQDQGQSYEQYF.

The chain joins TRBV4-2 to TRBJ2-7; TRBD1 matches 7 bases. From germline, CDR1 is LGHNA and CDR2 YNFKEQ. There are 12 residues in the CDR3. The V segment lost 7 bases and the J segment 0 bases; nucleotides outside the gene matches: 0. This CDR3 is CASKGASYEQYF. The DNA of the CDR3 is TGTGCCAGCAAGGGGGCCTCCTACGAGCAGTACTTC.

This clonotype was observed a handful of times. The chain couples TRBV11-2 to TRBJ1-2; D ambiguous. There are 15 residues in the CDR3. Germline V gives CDR1 SGHAT, CDR2 FQNNGV. V was pared by 7 bases and J by 2 bases, with 17 bases between. The CDR3 sequence: CASTPGEGKNYGYTF. The CDR3 nucleotides read TGTGCCAGCACCCCCGGGGAGGGAAAGAACTATGGCTACACCTTC.

This chain links TRBV7-2 with TRBJ2-7, with D perhaps TRBD1 (5 bases). The germline gives CDR1 SGHTA, CDR2 FQGNSA. V lost 4 bases to trimming and J lost 5 bases, with 18 bases between them. The CDR3 is 15 amino acids. CDR3 nucleotides: TGTGCCAGCAGCTCACTCGACAGAGATCTCCACGAGCAGTACTTC. It encodes CASSSLDRDLHEQYF.